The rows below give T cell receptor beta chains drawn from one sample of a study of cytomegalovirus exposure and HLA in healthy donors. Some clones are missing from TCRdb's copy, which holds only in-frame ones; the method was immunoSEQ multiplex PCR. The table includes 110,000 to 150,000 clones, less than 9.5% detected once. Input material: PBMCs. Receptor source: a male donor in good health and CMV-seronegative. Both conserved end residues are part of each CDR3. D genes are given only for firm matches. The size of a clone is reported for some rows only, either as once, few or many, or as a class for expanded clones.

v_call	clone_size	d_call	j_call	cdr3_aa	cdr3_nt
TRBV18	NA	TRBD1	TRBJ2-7	CASSGTGGYEQYF	TGTGCCAGCTCGGGGACAGGGGGATACGAGCAGTACTTC
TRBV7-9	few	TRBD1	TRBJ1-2	CASSFEGARGYTF	TGTGCCAGCAGCTTTGAGGGGGCGCGAGGCTACACCTTC
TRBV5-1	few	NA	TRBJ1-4	CASSLGGEDEKLFF	TGCGCCAGCAGCTTGGGGGGGGAGGATGAAAAACTGTTTTTT
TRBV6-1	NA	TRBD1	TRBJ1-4	CASSGPGTGSANEKLFF	TGTGCCAGCAGTGGCCCCGGGACAGGGTCGGCTAATGAAAAACTGTTTTTT
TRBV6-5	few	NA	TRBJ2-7	CASSSSWRFTYEQYF	TGTGCCAGCAGCTCATCGTGGCGGTTCACCTACGAGCAGTACTTC
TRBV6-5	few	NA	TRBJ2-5	CASSYFGETQYF	TGTGCCAGCAGTTACTTCGGGGAGACCCAGTACTTC
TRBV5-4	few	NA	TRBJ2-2	CASSLATNTGELFF	TGTGCCAGCAGCTTGGCTACGAACACCGGGGAGCTGTTTTTT
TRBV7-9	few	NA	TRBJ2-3	CASSWSPDRTDTQYF	TGTGCCAGCAGCTGGAGCCCCGACAGGACAGATACGCAGTATTTT
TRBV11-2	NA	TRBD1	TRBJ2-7	CASSLDRVSYEQYF	TGTGCCAGCAGCCTTGACAGGGTATCCTACGAGCAGTACTTC
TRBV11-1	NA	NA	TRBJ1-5	CASSLSPSKPQHF	TGTGCCAGCAGCCTATCTCCATCAAAGCCCCAGCATTTT
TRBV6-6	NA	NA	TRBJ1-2	CASSYLAATEGYTF	TGTGCCAGCAGTTACCTGGCGGCCACGGAGGGCTACACCTTC
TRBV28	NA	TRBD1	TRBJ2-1	CASSVGQGYDEQFF	TGTGCCAGCAGTGTAGGACAGGGCTACGATGAGCAGTTCTTC
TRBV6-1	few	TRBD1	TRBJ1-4	CASLTGGDEKLFF	TGTGCCAGCCTGACAGGGGGCGATGAAAAACTGTTTTTT
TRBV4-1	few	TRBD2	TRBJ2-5	CASSILATSWETQYF	TGCGCCAGCAGTATCCTCGCGACTAGCTGGGAGACCCAGTACTTC
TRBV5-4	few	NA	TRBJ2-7	CASSRGTAPYEQYF	TGTGCCAGCAGCCGCGGGACTGCACCCTACGAGCAGTACTTC
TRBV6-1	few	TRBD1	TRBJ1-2	CASSQGAGARYGYTF	TGTGCCAGCAGTCAGGGGGCGGGGGCACGGTATGGCTACACCTTC
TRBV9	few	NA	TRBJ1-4	CASSVNGQSDEKLFF	TGTGCCAGCAGCGTAAATGGACAGTCGGACGAAAAACTGTTTTTT
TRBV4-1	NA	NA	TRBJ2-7	CASSQDPVVLSYEQYF	TGCGCCAGCAGCCAAGATCCGGTGGTACTGTCCTACGAGCAGTACTTC
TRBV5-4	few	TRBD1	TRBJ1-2	CASSLGDRDYGYTF	TGTGCCAGCAGCTTGGGGGACAGGGATTATGGCTACACCTTC
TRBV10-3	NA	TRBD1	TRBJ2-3	CAISEGQGYTDTQYF	TGTGCCATCAGTGAGGGACAGGGATACACAGATACGCAGTATTTT
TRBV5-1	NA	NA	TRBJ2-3	CASSLAGGITDTQYF	TGCGCCAGCAGCTTGGCCGGAGGGATAACGGATACGCAGTATTTT
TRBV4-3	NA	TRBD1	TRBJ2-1	CASSQDKAGQGGPSSYNEQFF	TGCGCCAGCAGCCAAGATAAGGCGGGACAGGGAGGTCCCAGCTCCTACAATGAGCAGTTCTTC
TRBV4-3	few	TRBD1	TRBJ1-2	CASSPVPRQGNYGYTF	TGCGCCAGCAGCCCAGTTCCCCGACAGGGGAACTATGGCTACACCTTC
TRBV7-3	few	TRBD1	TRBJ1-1	CASSHGTAATEAFF	TGTGCCAGCAGTCACGGGACAGCAGCAACTGAAGCTTTCTTT
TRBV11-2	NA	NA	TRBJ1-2	CASSLVRDIAPNYGYTF	TGTGCCAGCAGCTTAGTTCGGGACATCGCCCCTAACTATGGCTACACCTTC
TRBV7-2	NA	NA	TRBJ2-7	CASSRVPWQQYF	TGTGCCAGCAGTCGGGTCCCCTGGCAGCAGTACTTC
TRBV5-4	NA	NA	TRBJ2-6	CASSPSPQAGANVLTF	TGTGCCAGCAGCCCCTCCCCGCAGGCTGGGGCCAACGTCCTGACTTTC
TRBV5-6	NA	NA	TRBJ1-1	CASSLVVGRAFTEAFF	TGTGCCAGCAGCTTGGTAGTCGGCAGGGCCTTCACTGAAGCTTTCTTT
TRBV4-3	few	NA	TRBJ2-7	CASSQDPGNGDEQYF	TGCGCCAGCAGCCAAGATCCCGGGAATGGGGACGAGCAGTACTTC
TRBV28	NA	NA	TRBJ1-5	CASISPMGPGRQPQHF	TGTGCCAGCATCTCCCCCATGGGCCCCGGCAGGCAGCCCCAGCATTTT
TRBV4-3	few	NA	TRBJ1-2	CASSQDWDILYGYTF	TGCGCCAGCAGCCAAGATTGGGACATCTTATATGGCTACACCTTC
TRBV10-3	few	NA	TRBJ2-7	CAISEVGGEQYF	TGTGCCATCAGTGAGGTGGGGGGCGAGCAGTACTTC
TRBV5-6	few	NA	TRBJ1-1	CASSFQGNTEAFF	TGTGCCAGCAGCTTCCAGGGGAACACTGAAGCTTTCTTT
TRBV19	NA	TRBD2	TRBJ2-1	CASRGVTSGSASYNEQFF	TGTGCCAGCAGGGGGGTGACTAGCGGGAGTGCGTCCTACAATGAGCAGTTCTTC
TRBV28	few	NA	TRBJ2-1	CASRTSQPHNEQFF	TGTGCCAGCAGGACTTCGCAGCCCCACAATGAGCAGTTCTTC
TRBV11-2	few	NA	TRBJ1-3	CASSLGFRRPGGNTIYF	TGTGCCAGCAGCTTAGGTTTCAGGAGGCCAGGAGGAAACACCATATATTTT
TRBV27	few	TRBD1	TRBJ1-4	CASSLTGQGGNEKLFF	TGTGCCAGCAGTTTAACCGGACAGGGTGGTAATGAAAAACTGTTTTTT
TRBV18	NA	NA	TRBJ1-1	CASSSGKAGTRTEAFF	TGTGCCAGCTCCTCGGGGAAGGCAGGAACGAGGACTGAAGCTTTCTTT
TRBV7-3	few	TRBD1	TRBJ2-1	CASSSTGGIQNEQFF	TGTGCCAGCAGCTCGACAGGGGGCATCCAAAATGAGCAGTTCTTC
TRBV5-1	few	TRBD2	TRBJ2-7	CASSLAGASGGASYEQYF	TGCGCCAGCAGCTTGGCAGGGGCTAGCGGGGGGGCCTCCTACGAGCAGTACTTC
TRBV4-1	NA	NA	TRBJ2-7	CASSQSLQTYEQYF	TGCGCCAGCAGCCAATCATTACAGACCTACGAGCAGTACTTC
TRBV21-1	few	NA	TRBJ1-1	CASSKDGTGAPRSRMNTEAFF	TGTGCCAGCAGCAAAGACGGGACAGGGGCGCCCAGGTCCCGCATGAACACTGAAGCTTTCTTT
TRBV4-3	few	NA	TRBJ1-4	CASSQDQTGWSPNEKLFF	TGCGCCAGCAGCCAAGATCAGACGGGGTGGTCCCCTAATGAAAAACTGTTTTTT
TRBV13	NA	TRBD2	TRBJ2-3	CASSLGLAGGGDTQYF	TGTGCCAGCAGCTTAGGACTAGCGGGAGGGGGGGATACGCAGTATTTT
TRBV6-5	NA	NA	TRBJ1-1	CASRSTVMNTEAFF	TGTGCCAGCAGGTCCACAGTAATGAACACTGAAGCTTTCTTT
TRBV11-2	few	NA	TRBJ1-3	CASSLRRVSSGNTIYF	TGTGCCAGCAGCTTGAGACGGGTTAGCTCTGGAAACACCATATATTTT
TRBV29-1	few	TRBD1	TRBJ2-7	CSARDRAYEQYF	TGCAGCGCTAGGGACAGAGCCTACGAGCAGTACTTC
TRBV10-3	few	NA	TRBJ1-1	CAISESREMNTEAFF	TGTGCCATCAGTGAGTCGAGGGAAATGAACACTGAAGCTTTCTTT
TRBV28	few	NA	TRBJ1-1	CASRGGATEAFF	TGTGCCAGCAGAGGGGGGGCTACTGAAGCTTTCTTT
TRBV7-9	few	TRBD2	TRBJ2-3	CASSFSSGGAATQYF	TGTGCCAGCAGCTTTTCTAGCGGGGGGGCTGCTACGCAGTATTTT
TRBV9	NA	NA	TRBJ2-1	CASSQVVAGSSYNEQFF	TGTGCCAGCAGCCAGGTAGTCGCGGGGAGCTCCTACAATGAGCAGTTCTTC
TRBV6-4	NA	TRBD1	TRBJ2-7	CASSGPTGARPSEQYF	TGTGCCAGCAGTGGCCCGACAGGGGCGAGGCCCAGCGAGCAGTACTTC
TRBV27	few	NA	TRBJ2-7	CASSSGQNYEQYF	TGTGCCAGCAGCTCAGGACAGAATTACGAGCAGTACTTC
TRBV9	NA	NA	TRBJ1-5	CASSLAGNQPQHF	TGTGCCAGCAGCCTAGCCGGCAATCAGCCCCAGCATTTT